This T cell receptor beta chain was retrieved from a study of blood T cells in healthy people across ages. Through a sample-barcoded 5' primer and a J-beta primer mix, a second PCR was run for roughly 6 to 12 cycles. Every cDNA molecule bore a tag from a template-switch adaptor containing 12 random nucleotides. TCRdb reanalysed the 5' RACE reads using MiXCR and keeps one entry per CDR3 protein. The profile shows about 780,000 distinct CDR3 sequences, less than 60% of them singletons. CDR3 length: 13 residues. Germline CDR1 is LNHDA and CDR2 is SQIVND (reference sequence). V lost 3 bases to trimming and J lost 2 bases, with 6 bases between them. Healthy individuals of Caucasian origin from Russia, aged roughly 6 to 90, served as donors. Overall study results and limits: The study could not conclusively compare naive and antigen-experienced cells, given its unsorted PBMCs. Aged donors had fewer naive CD4+ cells and lower diversity than long-lived donors.

Points on this clonotype: What it binds is unknown.

The sample consisted of blood. The origin of this receptor is a man aged 80 or over in good health. V gene TRBV19 combines with J gene TRBJ2-3; no firm D call. CDR3 amino acids: CASSMENTDTQYF. CDR3 coding DNA: TGTGCCAGTAGTATGGAGAACACAGATACGCAGTATTTT.